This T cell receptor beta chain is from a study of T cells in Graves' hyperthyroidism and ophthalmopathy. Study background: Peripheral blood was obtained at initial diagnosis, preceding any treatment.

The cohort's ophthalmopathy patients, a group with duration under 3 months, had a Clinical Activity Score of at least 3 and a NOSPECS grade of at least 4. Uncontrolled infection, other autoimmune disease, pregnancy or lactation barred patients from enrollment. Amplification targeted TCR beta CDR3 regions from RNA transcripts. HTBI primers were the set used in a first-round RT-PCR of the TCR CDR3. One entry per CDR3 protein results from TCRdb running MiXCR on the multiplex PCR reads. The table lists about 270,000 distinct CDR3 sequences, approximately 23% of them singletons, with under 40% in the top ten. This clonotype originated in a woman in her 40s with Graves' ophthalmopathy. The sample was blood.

The CDR3 sequence: CASSGGWNQPQHF. In DNA, the CDR3 is TGTGCCAGCAGTGGGGGGTGGAATCAGCCCCAGCATTTT. V usage is TRBV12-3 or TRBV12-4 and J usage is TRBJ1-5; TRBD1 is a possible D gene (5 bases). This CDR3 contains 13 residues. V was trimmed by 5 bases and J by 4 bases, leaving 9 bases between them.